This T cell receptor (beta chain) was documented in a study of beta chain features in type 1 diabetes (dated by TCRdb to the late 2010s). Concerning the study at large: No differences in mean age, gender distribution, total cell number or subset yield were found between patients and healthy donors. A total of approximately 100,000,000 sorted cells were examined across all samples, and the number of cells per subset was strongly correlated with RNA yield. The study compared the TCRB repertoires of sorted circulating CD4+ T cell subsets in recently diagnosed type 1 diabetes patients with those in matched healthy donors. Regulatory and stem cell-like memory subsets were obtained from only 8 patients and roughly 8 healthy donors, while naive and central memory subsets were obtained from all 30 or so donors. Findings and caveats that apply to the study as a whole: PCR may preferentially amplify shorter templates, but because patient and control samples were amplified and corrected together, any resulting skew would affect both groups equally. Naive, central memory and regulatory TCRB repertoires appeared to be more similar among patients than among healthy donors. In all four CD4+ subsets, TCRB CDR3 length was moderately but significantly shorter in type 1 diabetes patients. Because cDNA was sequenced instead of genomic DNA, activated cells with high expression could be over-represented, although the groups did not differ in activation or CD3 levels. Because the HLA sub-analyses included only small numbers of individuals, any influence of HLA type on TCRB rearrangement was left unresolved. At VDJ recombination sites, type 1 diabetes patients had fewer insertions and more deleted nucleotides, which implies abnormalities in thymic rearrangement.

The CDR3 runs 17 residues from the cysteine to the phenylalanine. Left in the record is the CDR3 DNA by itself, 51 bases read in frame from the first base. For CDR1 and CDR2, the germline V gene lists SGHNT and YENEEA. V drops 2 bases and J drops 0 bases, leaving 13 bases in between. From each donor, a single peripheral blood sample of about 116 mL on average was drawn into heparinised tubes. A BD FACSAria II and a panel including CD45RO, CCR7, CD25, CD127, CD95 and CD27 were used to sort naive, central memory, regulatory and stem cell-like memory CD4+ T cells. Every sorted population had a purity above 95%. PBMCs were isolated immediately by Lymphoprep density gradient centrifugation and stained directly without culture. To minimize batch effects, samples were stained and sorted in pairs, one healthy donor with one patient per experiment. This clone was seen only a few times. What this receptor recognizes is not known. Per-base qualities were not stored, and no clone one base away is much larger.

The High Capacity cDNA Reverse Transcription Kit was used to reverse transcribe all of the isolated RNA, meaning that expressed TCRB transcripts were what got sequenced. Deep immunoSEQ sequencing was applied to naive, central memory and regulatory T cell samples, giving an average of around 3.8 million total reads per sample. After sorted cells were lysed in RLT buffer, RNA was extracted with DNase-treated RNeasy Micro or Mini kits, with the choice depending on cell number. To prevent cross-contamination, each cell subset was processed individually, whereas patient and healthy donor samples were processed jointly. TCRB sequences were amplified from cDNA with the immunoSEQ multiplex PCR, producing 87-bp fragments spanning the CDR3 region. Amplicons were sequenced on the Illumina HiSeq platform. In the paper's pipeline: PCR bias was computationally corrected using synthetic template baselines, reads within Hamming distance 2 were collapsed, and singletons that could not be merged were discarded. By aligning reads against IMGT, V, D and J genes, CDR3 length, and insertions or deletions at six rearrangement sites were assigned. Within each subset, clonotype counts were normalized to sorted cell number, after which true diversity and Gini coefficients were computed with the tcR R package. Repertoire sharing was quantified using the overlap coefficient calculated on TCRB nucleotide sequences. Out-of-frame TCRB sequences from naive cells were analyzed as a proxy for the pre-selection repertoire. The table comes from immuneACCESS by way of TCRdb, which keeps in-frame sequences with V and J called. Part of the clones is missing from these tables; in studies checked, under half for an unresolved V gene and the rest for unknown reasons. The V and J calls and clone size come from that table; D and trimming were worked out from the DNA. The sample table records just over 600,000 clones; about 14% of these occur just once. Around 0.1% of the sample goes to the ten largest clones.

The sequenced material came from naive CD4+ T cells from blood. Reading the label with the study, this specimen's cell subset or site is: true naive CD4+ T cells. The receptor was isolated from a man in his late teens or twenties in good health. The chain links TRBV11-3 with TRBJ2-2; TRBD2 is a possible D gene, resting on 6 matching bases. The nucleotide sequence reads TGTGCCAGCAGCTTAAGGTATCGGGAGACGAACACCGGGGAGCTGTTTTTT. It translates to CASSLRYRETNTGELFF.